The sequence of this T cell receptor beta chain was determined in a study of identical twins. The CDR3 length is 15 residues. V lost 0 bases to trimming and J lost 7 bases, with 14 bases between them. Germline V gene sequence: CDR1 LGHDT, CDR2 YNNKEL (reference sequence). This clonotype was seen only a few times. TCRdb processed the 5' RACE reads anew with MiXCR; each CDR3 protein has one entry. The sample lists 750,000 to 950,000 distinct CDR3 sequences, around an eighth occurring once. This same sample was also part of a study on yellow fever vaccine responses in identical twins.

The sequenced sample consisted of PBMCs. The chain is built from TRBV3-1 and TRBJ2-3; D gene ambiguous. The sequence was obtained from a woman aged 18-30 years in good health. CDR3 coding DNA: TGTGCCAGCAGCCAAGATAAAACGGCGGAGTATACGCAGTATTTT. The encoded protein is CASSQDKTAEYTQYF.